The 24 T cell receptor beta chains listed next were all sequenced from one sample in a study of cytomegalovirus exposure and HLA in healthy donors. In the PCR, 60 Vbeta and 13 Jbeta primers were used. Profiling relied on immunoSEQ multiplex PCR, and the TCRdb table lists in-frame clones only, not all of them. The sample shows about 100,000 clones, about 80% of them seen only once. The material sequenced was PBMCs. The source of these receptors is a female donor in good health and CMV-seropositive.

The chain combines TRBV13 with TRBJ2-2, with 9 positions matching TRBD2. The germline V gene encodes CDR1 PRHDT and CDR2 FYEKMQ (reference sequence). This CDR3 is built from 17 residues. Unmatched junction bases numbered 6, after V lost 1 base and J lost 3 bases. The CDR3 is CASSLAGLAGYTGELFF. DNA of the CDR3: TGTGCCAGCAGCTTAGCGGGGCTAGCGGGGTACACCGGGGAGCTGTTTTTT.

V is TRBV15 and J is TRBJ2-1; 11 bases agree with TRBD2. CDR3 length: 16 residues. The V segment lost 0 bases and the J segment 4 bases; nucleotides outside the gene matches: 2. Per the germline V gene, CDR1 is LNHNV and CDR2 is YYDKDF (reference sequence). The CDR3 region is CATSRDSSGGYNEQFF. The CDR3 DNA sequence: TGTGCCACCAGCAGAGACTCTAGCGGGGGGTACAATGAGCAGTTCTTC. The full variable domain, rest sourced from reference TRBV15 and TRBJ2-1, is DAMVIQNPRYQVTQFGKPVTLSCSQTLNHNVMYWYQQKSSQAPKLLFHYYDKDFNNEADTPDNFQSRRPNTSFCFLDIRSPGLGDTAMYLCATSRDSSGGYNEQFFGPGTRLTVL.

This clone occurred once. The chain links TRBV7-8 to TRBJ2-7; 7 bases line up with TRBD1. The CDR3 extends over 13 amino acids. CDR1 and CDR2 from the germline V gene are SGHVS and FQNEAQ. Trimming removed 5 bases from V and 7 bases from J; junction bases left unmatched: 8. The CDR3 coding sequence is TGTGCCAGCAGCATAGACAGGGCGAGGGAGCAGTACTTC. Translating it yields CASSIDRAREQYF. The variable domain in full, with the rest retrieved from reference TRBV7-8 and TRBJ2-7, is GAGVSQSPRYKVAKRGQDVALRCDPISGHVSLFWYQQALGQGPEFLTYFQNEAQLDKSGLPSDRFFAERPEGSVSTLKIQRTQQEDSAVYLCASSIDRAREQYFGPGTRLTVT.

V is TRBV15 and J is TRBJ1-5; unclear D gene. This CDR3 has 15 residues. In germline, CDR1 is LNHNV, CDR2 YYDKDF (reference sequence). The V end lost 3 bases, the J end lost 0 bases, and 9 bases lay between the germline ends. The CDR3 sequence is CATSRTRGSNQPQHF. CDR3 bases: TGTGCCACCAGCAGGACGCGCGGTAGCAATCAGCCCCAGCATTTT.

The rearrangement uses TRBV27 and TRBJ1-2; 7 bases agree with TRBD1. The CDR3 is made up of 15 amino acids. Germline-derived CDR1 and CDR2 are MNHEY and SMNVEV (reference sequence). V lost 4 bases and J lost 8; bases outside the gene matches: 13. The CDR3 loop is CASSSNQGVSLGYTF. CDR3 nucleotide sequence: TGTGCCAGCAGTTCGAACCAGGGGGTGAGCCTGGGCTACACCTTC.

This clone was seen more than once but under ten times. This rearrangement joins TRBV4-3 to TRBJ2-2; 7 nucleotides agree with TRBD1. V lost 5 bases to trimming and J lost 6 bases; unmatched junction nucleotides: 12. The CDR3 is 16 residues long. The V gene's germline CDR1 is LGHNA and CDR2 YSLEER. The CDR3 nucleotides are TGCGCCAGCAGCTCAGACAGGGAGTCCATTGCCGGGGAGCTGTTTTTT. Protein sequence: CASSSDRESIAGELFF.

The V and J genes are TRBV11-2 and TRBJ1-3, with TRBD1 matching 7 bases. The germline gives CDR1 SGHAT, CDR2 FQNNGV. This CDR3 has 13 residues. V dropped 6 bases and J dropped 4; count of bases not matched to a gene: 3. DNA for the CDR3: TGTGCCAGCAGTTTGACAGGGGGAAACACCATATATTTT. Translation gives CASSLTGGNTIYF.

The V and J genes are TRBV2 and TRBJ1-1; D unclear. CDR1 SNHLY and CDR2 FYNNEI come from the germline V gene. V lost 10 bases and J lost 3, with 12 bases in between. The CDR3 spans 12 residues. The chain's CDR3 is CATAIVYTEAFF. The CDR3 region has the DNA TGTGCCACCGCGATTGTGTACACTGAAGCTTTCTTT.

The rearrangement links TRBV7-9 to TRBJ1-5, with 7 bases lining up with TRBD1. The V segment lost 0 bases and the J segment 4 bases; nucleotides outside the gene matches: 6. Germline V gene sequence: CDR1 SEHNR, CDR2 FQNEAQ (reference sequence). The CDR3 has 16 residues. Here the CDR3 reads CASSLARGRGNQPQHF. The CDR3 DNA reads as TGTGCCAGCAGCTTAGCGCGAGGCAGGGGGAATCAGCCCCAGCATTTT.

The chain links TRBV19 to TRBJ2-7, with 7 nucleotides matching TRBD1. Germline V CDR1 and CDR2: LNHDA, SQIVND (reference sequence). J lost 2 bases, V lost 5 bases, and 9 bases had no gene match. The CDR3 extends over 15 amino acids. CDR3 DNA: TGTGCCAGTAGTCCAAACTGGCAGGGGGCCTACGAGCAGTACTTC. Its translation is CASSPNWQGAYEQYF.

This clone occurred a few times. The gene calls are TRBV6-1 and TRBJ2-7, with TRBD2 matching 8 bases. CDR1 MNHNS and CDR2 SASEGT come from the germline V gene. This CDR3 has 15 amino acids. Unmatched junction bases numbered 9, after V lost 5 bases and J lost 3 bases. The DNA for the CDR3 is TGTGCCAGCAGTCTTCTAGCGGGCTGGGGCTACGAGCAGTACTTC. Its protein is CASSLLAGWGYEQYF.

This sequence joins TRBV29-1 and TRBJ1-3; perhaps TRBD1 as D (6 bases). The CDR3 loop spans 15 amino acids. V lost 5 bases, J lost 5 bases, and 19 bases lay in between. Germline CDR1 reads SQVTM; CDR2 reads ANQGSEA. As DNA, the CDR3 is TGCAGCGTTTTGGTCGGGGGGGCGCCTAGAAACACCATATATTTT. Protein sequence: CSVLVGGAPRNTIYF.

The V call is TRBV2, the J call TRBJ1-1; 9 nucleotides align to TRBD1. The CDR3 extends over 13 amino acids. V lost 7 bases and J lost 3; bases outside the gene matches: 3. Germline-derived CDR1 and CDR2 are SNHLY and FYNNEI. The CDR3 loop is CASTGQGYTEAFF. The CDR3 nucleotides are TGTGCCAGCACAGGACAGGGGTACACTGAAGCTTTCTTT.

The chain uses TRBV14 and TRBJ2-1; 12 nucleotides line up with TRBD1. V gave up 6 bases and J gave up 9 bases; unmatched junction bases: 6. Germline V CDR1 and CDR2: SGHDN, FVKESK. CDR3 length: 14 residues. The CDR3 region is CASRGTGGLIEQFF. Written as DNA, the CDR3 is TGTGCCAGCAGAGGGACAGGGGGCCTTATTGAGCAGTTCTTC.

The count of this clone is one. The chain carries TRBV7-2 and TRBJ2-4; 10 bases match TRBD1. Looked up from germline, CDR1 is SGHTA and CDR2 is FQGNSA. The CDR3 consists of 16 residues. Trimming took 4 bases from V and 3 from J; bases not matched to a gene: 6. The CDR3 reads CASSSPGQGFKNIQYF. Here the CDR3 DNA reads TGTGCCAGCAGCTCCCCGGGACAGGGGTTCAAAAACATTCAGTACTTC.

CDR3 nucleotide sequence: TGTGCCAGCAGTCTTACCGGGACAGGGGCTTATGGCTACACCTTC. Translation gives CASSLTGTGAYGYTF. V is TRBV28 and J is TRBJ1-2; TRBD1 matches at 10 bases. The CDR3 spans 15 residues. CDR1 and CDR2 from the germline V gene are MDHEN and SYDVKM. V shed 5 bases and J 5 bases; nucleotides not matched to a gene: 8.

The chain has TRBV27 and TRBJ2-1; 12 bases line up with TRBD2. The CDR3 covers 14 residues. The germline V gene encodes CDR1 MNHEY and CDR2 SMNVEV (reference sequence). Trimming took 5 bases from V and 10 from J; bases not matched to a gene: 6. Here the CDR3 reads CASSIGLAGIEQFF. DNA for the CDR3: TGTGCCAGCAGTATAGGACTAGCGGGAATCGAGCAGTTCTTC.

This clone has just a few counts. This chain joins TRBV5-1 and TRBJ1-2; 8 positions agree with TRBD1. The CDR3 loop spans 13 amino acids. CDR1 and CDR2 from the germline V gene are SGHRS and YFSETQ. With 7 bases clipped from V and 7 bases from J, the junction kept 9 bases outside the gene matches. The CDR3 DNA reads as TGCGCCAGCTCCCCCCAGGGGGCCCGTGGCTACACCTTC. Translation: CASSPQGARGYTF.

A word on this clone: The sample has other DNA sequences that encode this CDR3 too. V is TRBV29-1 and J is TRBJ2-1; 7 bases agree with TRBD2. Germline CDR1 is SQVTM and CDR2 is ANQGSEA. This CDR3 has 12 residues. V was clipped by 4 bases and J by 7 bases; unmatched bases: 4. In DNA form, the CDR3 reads TGCAGCGTTGGCGGGGGATATAATGAGCAGTTCTTC. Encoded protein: CSVGGGYNEQFF.

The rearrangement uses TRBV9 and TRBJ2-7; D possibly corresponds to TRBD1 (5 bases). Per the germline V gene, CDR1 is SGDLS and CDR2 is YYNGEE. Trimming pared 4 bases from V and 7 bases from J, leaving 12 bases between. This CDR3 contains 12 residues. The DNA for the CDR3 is TGTGCCAGCAGCCAGGGATCAGGGGAGCAGTACTTC. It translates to CASSQGSGEQYF.

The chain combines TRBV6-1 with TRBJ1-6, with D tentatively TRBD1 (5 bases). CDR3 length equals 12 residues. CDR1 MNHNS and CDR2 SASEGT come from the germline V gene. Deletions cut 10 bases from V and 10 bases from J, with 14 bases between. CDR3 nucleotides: TGTGCCACCTGGGGGGGTCACTCACCCCTCCACTTT. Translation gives CATWGGHSPLHF.

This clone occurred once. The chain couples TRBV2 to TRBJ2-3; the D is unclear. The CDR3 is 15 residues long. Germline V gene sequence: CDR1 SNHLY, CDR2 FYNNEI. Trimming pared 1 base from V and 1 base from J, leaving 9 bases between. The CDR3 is CASSEVGSGTDTQYF. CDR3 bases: TGTGCCAGCAGTGAAGTTGGTAGTGGCACAGATACGCAGTATTTT.

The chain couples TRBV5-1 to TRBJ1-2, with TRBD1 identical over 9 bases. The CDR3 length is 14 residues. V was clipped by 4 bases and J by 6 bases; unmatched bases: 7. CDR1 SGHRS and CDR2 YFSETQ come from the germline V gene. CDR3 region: CASSTWDRADGYTF. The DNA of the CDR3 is TGCGCCAGCAGCACCTGGGACAGGGCGGATGGCTACACCTTC. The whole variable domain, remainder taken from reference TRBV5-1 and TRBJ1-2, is KAGVTQTPRYLIKTRGQQVTLSCSPISGHRSVSWYQQTPGQGLQFLFEYFSETQRNKGNFPGRFSGRQFSNSRSEMNVSTLELGDSALYLCASSTWDRADGYTFGSGTRLTVV.

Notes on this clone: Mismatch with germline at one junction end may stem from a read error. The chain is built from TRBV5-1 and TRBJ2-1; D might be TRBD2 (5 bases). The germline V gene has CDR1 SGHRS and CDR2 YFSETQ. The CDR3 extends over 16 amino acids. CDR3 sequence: CANSLVPTRSYNEQFF. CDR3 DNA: TGCGCCAACAGCTTGGTCCCTACTAGATCTTACAATGAGCAGTTCTTC.